These T cell receptor beta chains were read from a single sample in a study of siplizumab effects on memory and regulatory T cells. Method: immunoSEQ multiplex PCR; TCRdb's copy keeps in-frame clones and lacks some. This sample has about 72,000 clones; under 95% occur once, and the top ten carry approximately 28%. Sequenced material: CD8+ T cells sorted from blood. Every receptor here comes from a human donor in good health. Both conserved end residues are part of each CDR3. The D gene is left open where the match is weak. Clone size is shown for a subset of rows, as once, few, many or a class of expanded clone.

abundance	d_gene	v_gene	j_gene	CDR3nt	CDR3aa
.	TRBD1	TRBV5-6	TRBJ2-7	TGTGCCAGCAATCTAGACAGGGCCAGCTCCTACGAGCAGTACTTC	CASNLDRASSYEQYF
.	.	TRBV5-8	TRBJ2-7	TGTGCCAGCAGCCCTGACTCCACCTACGAGCAGTACTTC	CASSPDSTYEQYF
.	.	TRBV19	TRBJ2-1	TGTGCCAGTAGAGGGGCCTACAATGAGCAGTTCTTC	CASRGAYNEQFF
few	.	TRBV7-9	TRBJ1-2	TGTGCCAGCAGCTCGGACAGCTATGGCTACACCTTC	CASSSDSYGYTF
.	TRBD2	TRBV6-5	TRBJ2-1	TGTGCCAGCACCCTAGCGGGAGGGCCGTGGAATGAGCAGTTCTTC	CASTLAGGPWNEQFF
.	.	TRBV6-4	TRBJ2-2	TGTGCCAGCAGTAGGGAAGGGACAGGGGAGCTGTTTTTT	CASSREGTGELFF
once	.	TRBV27	TRBJ1-5	TGTGCCAGCAGTCTGTCAGGGGTGCTGGCGGGCAATCAGCCCCAGCATTTT	CASSLSGVLAGNQPQHF
.	.	TRBV4-1	TRBJ2-7	TGCGCCAGCAGCCAGAAGTATGGGGCGGCAGCCTACGAGCAGTACTTC	CASSQKYGAAAYEQYF
.	.	TRBV6-6	TRBJ2-7	TGTGCCAGCAGTTCTGGGGGACCCAGCTCCTACGAGCAGTACTTC	CASSSGGPSSYEQYF
.	.	TRBV15	TRBJ1-6	TGTGCCACCAGCCTGCAGGGGCAAAATTCACCCCTCCACTTT	CATSLQGQNSPLHF
.	TRBD2	TRBV7-7	TRBJ2-1	TGTGCTAGCAGCCCGGGACTAGCGGGAGGGAACAATGAGCAGTTCTTC	CASSPGLAGGNNEQFF
.	.	TRBV19	TRBJ1-5	TGTGCCAGTAGTCTACGGCGGGCCAGTGTCAATCAGCCCCAGCATTTT	CASSLRRASVNQPQHF
once	TRBD1	TRBV19	TRBJ1-2	TGTGCCAGTAGTATACCGAGGGACAGCGCGCCCTATGGCTACACCTTC	CASSIPRDSAPYGYTF
.	TRBD2	TRBV5-4	TRBJ2-3	TGTGCCAGCAGCTCTCCTAGCGGGAACACAGATACGCAGTATTTT	CASSSPSGNTDTQYF
once	.	TRBV9	TRBJ1-4	TGTGCCAGCAGCCCCACTGGGGGCAATGAAAAACTGTTTTTT	CASSPTGGNEKLFF
.	.	TRBV28	TRBJ1-5	TGTGCCAGCAGCAATCCCGTCGGTCAGCCCCAGCATTTT	CASSNPVGQPQHF
.	TRBD2	TRBV2	TRBJ2-5	TGTGCCAGCAGCCTCTGGACTAGCTCTATGAAGACCCAGTACTTC	CASSLWTSSMKTQYF
.	.	TRBV4-1	TRBJ1-2	TGCGCCAGCAGCCAAGATGGGGGGGGCCAAGGGTATGGCTACACCTTC	CASSQDGGGQGYGYTF
.	TRBD1	TRBV11-2	TRBJ2-5	TGTGCCAGCAGCGATACAGGGGGCGCTACCGAAGAGACCCAGTACTTC	CASSDTGGATEETQYF
.	.	TRBV19	TRBJ2-1	TGTGCCAGCACCCGGGACGGGTCCTACAATGAGCAGTTCTTC	CASTRDGSYNEQFF
.	.	TRBV19	TRBJ2-5	TGTGCCAGTAGTATAGGTGGGAGCGAGACCCAGTACTTC	CASSIGGSETQYF
.	TRBD2	TRBV19	TRBJ2-1	TGTGCCAGTACCCCAGGCCCCCTAGCGGGGAACAATGAGCAGTTCTTC	CASTPGPLAGNNEQFF
.	TRBD1	TRBV7-9	TRBJ1-1	TGTGCCAGCAGCTTTACCCCCGGGACAGCAGAAATGACTGAAGCTTTCTTT	CASSFTPGTAEMTEAFF
.	.	TRBV7-9	TRBJ1-1	TGTGCCAGCTTGGACCAGCCTACAGGTATGAACACTGAAGCTTTCTTT	CASLDQPTGMNTEAFF
.	TRBD2	TRBV7-9	TRBJ2-5	TGTGCCAGCAGCCTCTTGGGGAGGGAAGAGACCCAGTACTTC	CASSLLGREETQYF
.	TRBD2	TRBV7-8	TRBJ2-7	TGTGCCAGCAGCTCCTCCGACGGGACTAACTACGAGCAGTACTTC	CASSSSDGTNYEQYF
.	TRBD2	TRBV4-1	TRBJ2-7	TGCGCCAGCAGCCAAGCCCTAGCGGGAGGGGAGCAGTACTTC	CASSQALAGGEQYF
once	TRBD2	TRBV2	TRBJ2-4	TGTGCCAGCAGTCCCCGACTAGCGGGAAAAAACATTCAGTACTTC	CASSPRLAGKNIQYF
.	TRBD1	TRBV19	TRBJ1-5	TGTGCCAGTAGTAGACAGGGTGTTTTTCAGCCCCAGCATTTT	CASSRQGVFQPQHF
.	TRBD2	TRBV27	TRBJ2-5	TGTGCCAGCAGTTTAATTCTAGCGGGGGTAGGGGAGACCCAGTACTTC	CASSLILAGVGETQYF
.	.	TRBV11-3	TRBJ2-1	TGTGCCAGCAGCCCCGCGGGCTCCTACAATGAGCAGTTCTTC	CASSPAGSYNEQFF
.	.	TRBV5-5	TRBJ2-3	TGTGCCAGCAGCTTGGAAGGATACAGCACAGATACGCAGTATTTT	CASSLEGYSTDTQYF
.	TRBD1	TRBV14	TRBJ2-2	TGTGCCAGCAGCCCCCCCCCAGGGGGCTACAACACCGGGGAGCTGTTTTTT	CASSPPPGGYNTGELFF
.	TRBD1	TRBV6-5	TRBJ2-2	TGTGCCAGCAGTTACTCGACAGGGGCGGGCGGGGAGCTGTTTTTT	CASSYSTGAGGELFF
.	TRBD1	TRBV7-9	TRBJ1-5	TGTGCCAGCAGCGCGACAGGGAGTCATCAGCCCCAGCATTTT	CASSATGSHQPQHF
.	TRBD2	TRBV4-1	TRBJ2-3	TGCGCCAGCAGCCAAAGCAGTCCCCTAGCGGGAGGGCCGACAGATACGCAGTATTTT	CASSQSSPLAGGPTDTQYF
.	.	TRBV4-2	TRBJ2-5	TGTGCCAGCAGCCAAGATCCCGGCCGGGGGACCCAGTACTTC	CASSQDPGRGTQYF
.	.	TRBV5-1	TRBJ2-1	TGCGCCAGCAGCTTGTATGGGGGCAGCTACAATGAGCAGTTCTTC	CASSLYGGSYNEQFF
.	TRBD2	TRBV18	TRBJ2-1	TGTGCCAGCTCCCCTTTAGCGGGAAGCTCCTACAATGAGCAGTTCTTC	CASSPLAGSSYNEQFF
.	.	TRBV11-2	TRBJ1-4	TGTGCCAGCAGCTTCTTCGCAACTAATGAAAAACTGTTTTTT	CASSFFATNEKLFF
.	.	TRBV9	TRBJ2-4	TGTGCCAGCAGCAGGGACCGATGGGGAGCCAAAAACATTCAGTACTTC	CASSRDRWGAKNIQYF
once	.	TRBV7-9	TRBJ1-2	TGTGCCAGCAGCGGATGGACAGACGATTATGGCTACACCTTC	CASSGWTDDYGYTF
.	.	TRBV28	TRBJ2-7	TGTGCCAGCAGCCTTGGATTTTACGAGCAGTACTTC	CASSLGFYEQYF
.	.	TRBV7-6	TRBJ2-7	TGTGCCAGCAGCTTAGGTCCAGGGGCAGACTACGAGCAGTACTTC	CASSLGPGADYEQYF